This record covers a single TCR beta chain. CDR3 length: 11 amino acids. V lost 8 bases and J lost 4, with 9 bases in between. Germline assignment: CDR1 DFQATT and CDR2 SNEGSKA (reference sequence). Generated by immunoSEQ multiplex PCR, the TCRdb table keeps only in-frame clones and is missing some. The top ten clones hold around 4.3% of a sample with 58,000 or so clones, about 85% of them seen once. This entry comes from a study of OX40 agonist ivuxolimab in advanced cancers. This TCR derives from an adult with an advanced solid tumor such as melanoma, head and neck, liver or kidney cancer. This chain joins TRBV20-1 and TRBJ2-1; D may be TRBD1 (5 bases). The sample here was CD4+ or CD8+ T cells sorted from blood, taken in a trial of the OX40 agonist ivuxolimab. The CDR3 region has the DNA TGCAGTTCGACAGTTTACAATGAGCAGTTCTTC. Translation gives CSSTVYNEQFF.